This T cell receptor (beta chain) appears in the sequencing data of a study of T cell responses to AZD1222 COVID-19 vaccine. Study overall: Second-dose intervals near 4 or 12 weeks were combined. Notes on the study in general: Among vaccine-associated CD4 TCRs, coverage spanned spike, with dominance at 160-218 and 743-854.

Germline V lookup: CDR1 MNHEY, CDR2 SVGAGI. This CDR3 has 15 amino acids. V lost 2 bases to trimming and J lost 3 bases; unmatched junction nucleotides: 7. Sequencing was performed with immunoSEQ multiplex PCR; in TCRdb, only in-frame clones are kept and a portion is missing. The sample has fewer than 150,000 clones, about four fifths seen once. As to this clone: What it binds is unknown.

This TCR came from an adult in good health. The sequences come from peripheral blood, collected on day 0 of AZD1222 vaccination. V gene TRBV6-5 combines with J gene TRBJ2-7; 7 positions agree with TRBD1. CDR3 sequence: CASSYGDSSRYEQYF. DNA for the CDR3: TGTGCCAGCAGTTACGGGGACAGTTCACGCTACGAGCAGTACTTC.